Each of the 16 T cell receptor beta chains below was sequenced from the same sample in a study of blood T cell repertoires in COVID-19. The method was immunoSEQ multiplex PCR; TCRdb's version includes in-frame clones alone and lacks a portion of them. The data hold 250,000 to 400,000 clones, with approximately 89% observed a single time. The sequenced sample was PBMCs or T cells enriched from blood (not recorded which). The source of these receptors is a woman aged 30 to 39 who had recovered from COVID-19.

CDR3: CASSSRDLNTEAFF. For the CDR3, the DNA is TGTGCCAGCAGCTCCAGGGATCTGAACACTGAAGCTTTCTTT. This chain connects TRBV7-9 to TRBJ1-1; a possible D gene is TRBD1 (5 bases). V lost 4 bases and J lost 0, with 9 bases in between. Per germline, CDR1 SEHNR and CDR2 FQNEAQ (reference sequence). The CDR3 contains 14 residues. Looking up the rest from reference TRBV7-9 and TRBJ1-1 gives the full variable domain: DTGVSQNPRHKITKRGQNVTFRCDPISEHNRLYWYRQTLGQGPEFLTYFQNEAQLEKSRLLSDRFSAERPKGSFSTLEIQRTEQGDSAMYLCASSSRDLNTEAFFGQGTRLTVV.

V usage is TRBV7-3 and J usage is TRBJ2-3, with 11 bases identical to TRBD2. The CDR3 extends over 16 amino acids. Trimming took 5 bases from V and 4 from J; bases not matched to a gene: 8. Looked up from germline, CDR1 is SGHTA and CDR2 is FQGTGA. This CDR3 is CASSLLAGVSADTQYF. The CDR3 DNA reads as TGTGCCAGCAGCCTACTAGCGGGGGTATCAGCAGATACGCAGTATTTT.

The rearrangement uses TRBV9 and TRBJ2-3, with no clear D. Per germline, CDR1 SGDLS and CDR2 YYNGEE. This CDR3 contains 15 residues. Trimming took 2 bases from V and 1 from J, leaving 11 bases between them. This CDR3 is CASSVTSQGTDTQYF. In nucleotides, the CDR3 is TGTGCCAGCAGCGTCACCTCCCAGGGCACAGATACGCAGTATTTT.

This sequence joins TRBV5-1 and TRBJ1-6, with 7 bases identical to TRBD1. The CDR3 covers 14 residues. With 4 bases clipped from V and 10 bases from J, the junction kept 8 bases outside the gene matches. Per germline, CDR1 SGHRS and CDR2 YFSETQ. The DNA of the CDR3 is TGCGCCAGCAGCGATCGACAGGGAACCTCACCCCTCCACTTT. Translation: CASSDRQGTSPLHF.

This clone was detected only a few times. This chain uses TRBV6-8 with TRBJ2-7, with 8 nucleotides matching TRBD2. Germline lookup yields CDR1 MNHGY and CDR2 SAAAGT. V was clipped by 6 bases and J by 4 bases; unmatched bases: 26. The CDR3 extends over 20 amino acids. The CDR3 coding sequence is TGTGCCAGCAGACGACTCACTAGCGGCGGACCCCCACGATCTAAATACGAGCAGTACTTC. Its protein product is CASRRLTSGGPPRSKYEQYF.

The rearrangement joins TRBV9 to TRBJ2-5; tentative D call: TRBD2 (6 bases). Trimming left V 0 bases short and J 4 bases short, with 10 bases between. This CDR3 is built from 14 residues. The V gene's germline CDR1 is SGDLS and CDR2 YYNGEE. The CDR3 coding sequence is TGTGCCAGCAGCGTAGGGGTGGGAGGAGAGACCCAGTACTTC. It translates to CASSVGVGGETQYF.

The chain carries TRBV30 and TRBJ1-6; TRBD1 is a possible D gene (5 bases). Trimming left V 3 bases short and J 7 bases short, with 16 bases between. CDR1 is GTSNPN, CDR2 SVGIG, per germline (reference sequence). The CDR3 spans 15 residues. The CDR3 spells CAWRPGSAENSPLHF. For the CDR3, the DNA is TGTGCCTGGAGGCCAGGGTCCGCGGAGAATTCACCCCTCCACTTT.

The rearrangement joins TRBV2 to TRBJ2-5, with D maybe TRBD2 (5 bases). The germline gives CDR1 SNHLY, CDR2 FYNNEI. This CDR3 is built from 15 residues. The V end was cut by 2 bases, the J end by 1 base, with 11 bases between. The CDR3 sequence: CASSELSSSQETQYF. CDR3 DNA sequence: TGTGCCAGCAGTGAACTGTCTAGCAGCCAAGAGACCCAGTACTTC.

The chain couples TRBV29-1 to TRBJ1-2, with unresolved D. Per germline, CDR1 SQVTM and CDR2 ANQGSEA. This CDR3 is 12 amino acids long. The V end was cut by 7 bases, the J end by 8 bases, with 17 bases between. The CDR3 DNA follows: TGCAGCGGTGGAGAAGCGTATGAGGGCTACACCTTC. Translation: CSGGEAYEGYTF.

The rearrangement joins TRBV11-2 to TRBJ2-1, with 7 bases matching TRBD1. The trim removed 4 bases at V and 2 bases at J, leaving 8 bases unmatched. In germline, CDR1 is SGHAT, CDR2 FQNNGV. This CDR3 comprises 16 residues. DNA for the CDR3: TGTGCCAGCAGCTCGTCGACAGGGCCCACCTACAATGAGCAGTTCTTC. Translated: CASSSSTGPTYNEQFF.

The rearrangement uses TRBV28 and TRBJ2-7; TRBD2 agrees at 8 bases. V shed 8 bases and J 0 bases; nucleotides not matched to a gene: 6. The length of the CDR3 is 14 residues. Germline values: CDR1 MDHEN, CDR2 SYDVKM. The CDR3 protein is CASVGSGVSYEQYF. In DNA form, the CDR3 reads TGTGCCAGCGTCGGTAGCGGGGTCTCCTACGAGCAGTACTTC.

This chain connects TRBV5-1 to TRBJ2-1; 11 bases are shared with TRBD2. J was trimmed by 1 base and V by 2 bases; bases with no gene match: 8. The CDR3 consists of 18 residues. Per germline, CDR1 SGHRS and CDR2 YFSETQ. As DNA, the CDR3 is TGCGCCAGCAGCTTTCTGGTAGCGGGGGGGCGATCCTACAATGAGCAGTTCTTC. This translates into CASSFLVAGGRSYNEQFF.

The chain links TRBV18 to TRBJ1-1, with D unresolved. With 2 bases removed from V and 2 bases from J, the gap between germline ends came to 6 bases. Germline V lookup: CDR1 KGHSH, CDR2 LQKENI. The CDR3 runs to 13 residues. As DNA, the CDR3 is TGTGCCAGCTCACCAGGGAGTAACACTGAAGCTTTCTTT. This gives the protein CASSPGSNTEAFF.

The chain combines TRBV6-6 with TRBJ1-2; weak D call: TRBD1 (6 bases). The CDR3 runs to 13 residues. V was shortened by 2 bases and J by 7 bases, with 11 bases between the two germline ends. In germline, CDR1 is MNHNY, CDR2 SVGAGI (reference sequence). CDR3 residues: CASSYGQGLGYTF. CDR3 DNA: TGTGCCAGCAGTTACGGTCAGGGGCTTGGCTACACCTTC.

The chain couples TRBV6-5 to TRBJ2-5; 11 bases are a match to TRBD2. Germline assignment: CDR1 MNHEY and CDR2 SVGAGI. The CDR3 length is 15 residues. The V and J ends lost 6 bases and 4 bases, in that order; junction bases with no gene match: 7. CDR3 in amino acids: CASSHLAGGGETQYF. CDR3 bases: TGTGCCAGCAGCCATCTAGCGGGGGGCGGAGAGACCCAGTACTTC.

The chain has TRBV7-2 and TRBJ1-4, with a weak D call TRBD1 (6 bases). V gave up 1 base and J gave up 16 bases, with 13 bases separating them. Germline values: CDR1 SGHTA, CDR2 FQGNSA. This CDR3 contains 12 residues. CDR3 nucleotide sequence: TGTGCCAGCAGCTTAGGAGGGGGGGCACGGTTTTTT. Its protein product is CASSLGGGARFF.